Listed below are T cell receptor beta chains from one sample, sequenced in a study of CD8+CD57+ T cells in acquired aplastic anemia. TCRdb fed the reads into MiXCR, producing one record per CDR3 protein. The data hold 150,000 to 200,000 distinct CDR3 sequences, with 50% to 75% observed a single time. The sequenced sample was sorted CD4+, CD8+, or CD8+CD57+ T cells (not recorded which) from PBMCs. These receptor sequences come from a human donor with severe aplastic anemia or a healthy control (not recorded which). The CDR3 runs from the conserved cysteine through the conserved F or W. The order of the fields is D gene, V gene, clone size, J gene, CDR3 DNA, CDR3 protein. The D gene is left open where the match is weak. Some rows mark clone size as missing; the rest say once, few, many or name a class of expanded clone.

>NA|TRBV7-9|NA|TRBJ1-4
TGTGCCAGCAGCTTAGGCAGGGCAACTAATGAAAAACTGTTTTTT
CASSLGRATNEKLFF
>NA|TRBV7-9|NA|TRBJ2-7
TGTGCCAGCAGCCCAGACTTGAGCGAGCAGTACTTC
CASSPDLSEQYF
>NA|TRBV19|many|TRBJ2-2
TGTGCCAGTAGCAACTCCGGGACCCTATCGGGTGTTTACACCGGGGAGCTGTTTTTT
CASSNSGTLSGVYTGELFF
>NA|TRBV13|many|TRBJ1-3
TGTGCCAGCAGCTTAGGAGGGGTTGGAAACACCATATATTTT
CASSLGGVGNTIYF
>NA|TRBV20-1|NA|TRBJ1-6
TGCAGTGCTACCAGCAGGAATTCACCCCTCCACTTT
CSATSRNSPLHF
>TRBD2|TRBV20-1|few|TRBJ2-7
TGCAGTGCTAGGGGACTAGCGGGAGTTCCTTACGAGCAGTACTTC
CSARGLAGVPYEQYF
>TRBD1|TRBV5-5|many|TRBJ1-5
TGTGCCAGCAGCGGGGGACAGAGTAGCAATCAGCCCCAGCATTTT
CASSGGQSSNQPQHF
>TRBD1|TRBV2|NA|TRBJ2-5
TGTGCCAGCAAAGGGGTATTGGGACAGGATGGGGAGACCCAGTACTTC
CASKGVLGQDGETQYF
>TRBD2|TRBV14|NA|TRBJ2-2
TGTGCCAGCAGCCAAGATTTCGGTAGCGGGAGTTTATACACCGGGGAGCTGTTTTTT
CASSQDFGSGSLYTGELFF
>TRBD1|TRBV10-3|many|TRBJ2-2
TGTGCCATCAGTGAGACGGGACAGGGAACCGGGGAGCTGTTTTTT
CAISETGQGTGELFF
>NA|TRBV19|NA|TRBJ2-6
TGTGCCAGCTCTCCTCTTTACTCTGGGGCCAACGTCCTGACTTTC
CASSPLYSGANVLTF
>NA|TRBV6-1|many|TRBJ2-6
TGTGCCAGCAGTGGGACTGCTTCTGGGGCCAACGTCCTGACTTTC
CASSGTASGANVLTF
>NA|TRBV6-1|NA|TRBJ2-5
TGTGCCAGCAGGACAAGCCAAGAGACCCAGTACTTC
CASRTSQETQYF
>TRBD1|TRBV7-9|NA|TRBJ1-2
TGTGCCAGCAGCATAGGACAGGGGGGGGTGTATGGCTACACCTTC
CASSIGQGGVYGYTF
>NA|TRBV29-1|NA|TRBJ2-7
TGCAGCGTTGAAGATGGGACCCACGAGCAGTACTTC
CSVEDGTHEQYF
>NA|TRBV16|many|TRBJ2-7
TGTGCCAGCAGCCAATTAGGATACGAGCAGTACTTC
CASSQLGYEQYF
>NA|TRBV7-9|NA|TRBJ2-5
TGTGCCAGCAGCTTTCTAGGAGCAGAGACCCAGTACTTC
CASSFLGAETQYF
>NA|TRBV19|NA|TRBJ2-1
TGTGCCAGTACGGAGGGAGAGGACAATGAGCAGTTCTTC
CASTEGEDNEQFF
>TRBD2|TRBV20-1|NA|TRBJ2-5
TGCAGTGCTAAGACGGGAGGCGGCCAAGAGACCCAGTACTTC
CSAKTGGGQETQYF
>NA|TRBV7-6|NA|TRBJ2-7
TGTGCCAGCAGCTCCACGCCACTCGAGCAGTACTTC
CASSSTPLEQYF
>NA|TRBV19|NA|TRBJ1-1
TGTGCCAGTAGTATCCAATCAGGGATTCGGGACACTGAAGCTTTCTTT
CASSIQSGIRDTEAFF
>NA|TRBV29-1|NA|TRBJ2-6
TGCAGCGCTCGGACGGAGGGGGCCAACGTCCTGACTTTC
CSARTEGANVLTF
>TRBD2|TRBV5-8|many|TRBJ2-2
TGTGCCAGCAGCGCTATGGGACTAACCGGGGAGCTGTTTTTT
CASSAMGLTGELFF
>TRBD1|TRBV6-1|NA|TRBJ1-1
TGTGCCAGCATGGATTGGGGGCAAGACAGGGTAGACACTGAAGCTTTCTTT
CASMDWGQDRVDTEAFF
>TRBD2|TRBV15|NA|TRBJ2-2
TGTGCCACCAGCGGCGGGGGGAACACCGGGGAGCTGTTTTTT
CATSGGGNTGELFF
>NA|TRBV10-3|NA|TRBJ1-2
TGTGCCATCAGTGACCTATTAGATGGGGCAAATGGCTACACCTTC
CAISDLLDGANGYTF
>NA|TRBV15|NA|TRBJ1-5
TGTGCCACCAGCGGCAGGCGTGGCGTACAGCCCCAGCATTTT
CATSGRRGVQPQHF
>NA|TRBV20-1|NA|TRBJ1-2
TGCAGTGCTAGAGGGGGGGAAGGTGGCTACACCTTC
CSARGGEGGYTF
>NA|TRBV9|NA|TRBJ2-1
TGTGCCAGCAGCGTCCAATCACTAGACTACAATGAGCAGTTCTTC
CASSVQSLDYNEQFF
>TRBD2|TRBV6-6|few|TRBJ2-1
TGTGCCAGCAGTTACCCCCGGACTAGCGGTTCCAATGAGCAGTTCTTC
CASSYPRTSGSNEQFF
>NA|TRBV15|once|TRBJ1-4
TGTGCCACCAGCAGCCATTTGCCAGGGGAGATGGAAAAACTGTTTTTT
CATSSHLPGEMEKLFF
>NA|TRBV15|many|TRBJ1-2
TGTGGCACCAGCAGAGTCGAGGGGAACTATGGCTACACCTTC
CGTSRVEGNYGYTF
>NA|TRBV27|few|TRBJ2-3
TGTGCCAGCCGGGTCGGGGTATGGAGCACAGATACGCAGTATTTT
CASRVGVWSTDTQYF